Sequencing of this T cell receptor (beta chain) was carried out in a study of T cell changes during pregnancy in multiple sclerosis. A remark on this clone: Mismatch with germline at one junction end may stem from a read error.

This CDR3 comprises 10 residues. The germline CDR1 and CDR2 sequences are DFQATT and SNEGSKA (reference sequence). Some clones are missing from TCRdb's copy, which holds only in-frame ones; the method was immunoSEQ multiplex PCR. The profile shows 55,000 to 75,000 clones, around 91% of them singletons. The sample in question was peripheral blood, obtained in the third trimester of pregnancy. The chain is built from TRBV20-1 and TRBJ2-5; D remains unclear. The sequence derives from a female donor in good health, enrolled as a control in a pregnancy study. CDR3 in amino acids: CSAKEETQYF. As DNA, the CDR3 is TGCAGCGCTAAGGAGGAGACCCAGTACTTC.